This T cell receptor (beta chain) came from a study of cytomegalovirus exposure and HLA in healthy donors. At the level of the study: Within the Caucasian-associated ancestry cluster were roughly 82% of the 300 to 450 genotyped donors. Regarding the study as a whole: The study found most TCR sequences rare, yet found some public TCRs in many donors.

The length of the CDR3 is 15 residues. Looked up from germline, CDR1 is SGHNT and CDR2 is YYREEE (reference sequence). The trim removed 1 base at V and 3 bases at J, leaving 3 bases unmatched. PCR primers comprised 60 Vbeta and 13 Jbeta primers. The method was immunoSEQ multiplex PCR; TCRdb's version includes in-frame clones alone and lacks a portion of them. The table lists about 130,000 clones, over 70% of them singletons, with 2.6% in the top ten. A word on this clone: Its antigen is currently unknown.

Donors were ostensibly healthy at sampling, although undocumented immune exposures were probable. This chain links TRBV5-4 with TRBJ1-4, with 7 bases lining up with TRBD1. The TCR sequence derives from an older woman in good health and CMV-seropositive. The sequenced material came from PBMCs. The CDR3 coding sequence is TGTGCCAGCAGCTTGCAGGGGGATTCTAATGAAAAACTGTTTTTT. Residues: CASSLQGDSNEKLFF.